This entry lists 31 T cell receptor beta chains sequenced from one sample in a study of T cells in localized non-small cell lung cancer. Sequenced by immunoSEQ multiplex PCR; TCRdb stores in-frame clones only, minus some. The data hold roughly 39,000 clones, with more than 75% observed a single time. This specimen consisted of PBMCs, obtained before any cancer treatment. The receptors were sampled from a woman aged 35-70 years with stage II squamous cell lung carcinoma.

The rearrangement uses TRBV7-6 and TRBJ1-1; D not certain. This CDR3 comprises 16 residues. The V gene lost 5 bases and the J gene lost 1 base, with 17 bases spanning the gap. Germline lookup yields CDR1 SGHVS and CDR2 FNYEAQ. The CDR3 DNA is TGTGCCAGCAGCGCGACCCGAGATGGAGAGAACACTGAAGCTTTCTTT. Translation gives CASSATRDGENTEAFF.

The chain links TRBV4-3 to TRBJ2-1, with TRBD1 as a possible D gene (6 bases). This CDR3 region has 16 residues. V lost 3 bases, J lost 9 bases, and 21 bases lay in between. The V gene's germline CDR1 is LGHNA and CDR2 YSLEER. CDR3 DNA sequence: TGCGCCAGCAGCCAGTCACCCCCAGTTTTAGGGGGTGAGCAGTTCTTC. Translated: CASSQSPPVLGGEQFF.

The chain is built from TRBV11-2 and TRBJ1-1; tentatively, D is TRBD1 (6 bases). Germline V CDR1 and CDR2: SGHAT, FQNNGV. CDR3 size: 12 residues. V gave up 5 bases and J gave up 11 bases, with 15 bases separating them. As DNA, the CDR3 is TGTGCCAGCAGCCCAGGGTGGGGGGCCGCTTTCTTT. Translating gives CASSPGWGAAFF.

The chain recombines TRBV5-6 with TRBJ1-2; a possible D gene is TRBD1 (6 bases). The V end was cut by 2 bases, the J end by 5 bases, with 13 bases between. There are 14 residues in the CDR3. Germline assignment: CDR1 SGHDT and CDR2 YYEEEE. CDR3 in DNA: TGTGCCAGCAGCTTCAAGGGGGTAGGGTATGGCTACACCTTC. Its protein is CASSFKGVGYGYTF. The variable domain in full, with the rest retrieved from reference TRBV5-6 and TRBJ1-2, is DAGVTQSPTHLIKTRGQQVTLRCSPKSGHDTVSWYQQALGQGPQFIFQYYEEEERQRGNFPDRFSGHQFPNYSSELNVNALLLGDSALYLCASSFKGVGYGYTFGSGTRLTVV.

In its sample, this clone is medium-sized. The chain combines TRBV12-5 with TRBJ1-1; D is uncertain. The CDR3 extends over 14 amino acids. The germline V gene encodes CDR1 LGHNT and CDR2 FRNRAP. V was trimmed by 1 base and J by 1 base, leaving 7 bases between them. In DNA form, the CDR3 reads TGTGCTAGTGGTTTGGGACATTCGAACACTGAAGCTTTCTTT. Its protein is CASGLGHSNTEAFF.

This clone occurred a few times. This CDR3 reads CSVESGADTQYF. CDR3 nucleotides: TGCAGCGTTGAGTCGGGGGCAGATACGCAGTATTTT. The V and J genes are TRBV29-1 and TRBJ2-3; D possibly corresponds to TRBD2 (6 bases). This CDR3 is built from 12 residues. Trimming shortened V by 3 bases and J by 4 bases, and 8 bases separated the two germline ends. From germline, CDR1 is SQVTM and CDR2 ANQGSEA.

This clone has just a few counts. V usage is TRBV10-1 and J usage is TRBJ1-5; the D is unclear. Germline V gene sequence: CDR1 WNHNN, CDR2 SYGVQD (reference sequence). V lost 9 bases and J 7 bases, leaving 10 bases between the germline ends. This CDR3 region has 11 residues. The CDR3 loop reads CARYGRQPQHF. The CDR3 nucleotides are TGCGCCAGATACGGTCGACAGCCCCAGCATTTT.

This clone showed up just once. The chain links TRBV11-1 to TRBJ2-5, with TRBD1 matching over 7 bases. CDR3 length equals 14 residues. V was clipped by 3 bases and J by 5 bases; unmatched bases: 6. In germline, CDR1 is SGHAT, CDR2 FQDESV (reference sequence). This CDR3 reads CASSFNRGGETQYF. CDR3 nucleotide sequence: TGTGCCAGCAGCTTTAACAGGGGCGGCGAGACCCAGTACTTC.

This chain joins TRBV4-3 and TRBJ1-2, with a weak D call TRBD1 (6 bases). The V end lost 0 bases, the J end lost 2 bases, and 19 bases lay between the germline ends. Germline V gene sequence: CDR1 LGHNA, CDR2 YSLEER. This CDR3 has 18 amino acids. CDR3 protein: CASSQDDGGRGRNYGYTF. Written as DNA, the CDR3 is TGCGCCAGCAGCCAAGATGATGGGGGGCGCGGTAGGAACTATGGCTACACCTTC.

This clone was recorded a few times. The chain links TRBV27 to TRBJ1-5; D remains ambiguous. CDR1 is MNHEY, CDR2 SMNVEV, per germline (reference sequence). The CDR3 extends over 14 amino acids. V lost 2 bases to trimming and J lost 2 bases, with 7 bases between them. The CDR3 spells CASSLNGRNQPQHF. The CDR3 coding sequence is TGTGCCAGCAGTTTAAATGGGCGCAATCAGCCCCAGCATTTT.

This chain links TRBV7-9 with TRBJ2-5, with D unresolved. This CDR3 spans 10 amino acids. Germline values: CDR1 SEHNR, CDR2 FQNEAQ (reference sequence). The V end was cut by 5 bases, the J end by 2 bases, with 0 bases between. This CDR3 is CASSQETQYF. In nucleotides, the CDR3 is TGTGCCAGCAGCCAAGAGACCCAGTACTTC.

The chain recombines TRBV11-1 with TRBJ2-2; D is undetermined. Trimming removed 5 bases from V and 4 bases from J, with 11 bases in between. In germline, CDR1 is SGHAT, CDR2 FQDESV (reference sequence). CDR3 length equals 14 residues. The CDR3 region is CASSPPWSTGELFF. For the CDR3, the DNA is TGTGCCAGCAGCCCCCCGTGGAGCACCGGGGAGCTGTTTTTT.

This clone showed up just once. The chain recombines TRBV28 with TRBJ1-1; D is undetermined. Germline CDR1 MDHEN, CDR2 SYDVKM. Trimming pared 2 bases from V and 0 bases from J, leaving 13 bases between. This CDR3 has 16 residues. The CDR3 DNA follows: TGTGCCAGCAGTTTAGTACAGAGGTCCATGAACACTGAAGCTTTCTTT. Its translation: CASSLVQRSMNTEAFF.

This sequence joins TRBV5-5 and TRBJ1-1; TRBD1 matches 7 bases. Germline CDR1 and CDR2: SGHKS and YYEKEE (reference sequence). Trimming at V came to 2 bases and at J to 5 bases, leaving 3 bases not matched to a gene. This CDR3 is built from 13 residues. The CDR3 spells CASSLQGRTEAFF. DNA for the CDR3: TGTGCCAGCAGCTTACAGGGGAGGACTGAAGCTTTCTTT.

V usage is TRBV5-1 and J usage is TRBJ2-5; TRBD1 aligns across 8 bases. Germline-derived CDR1 and CDR2 are SGHRS and YFSETQ. The V segment lost 7 bases and the J segment 2 bases; nucleotides outside the gene matches: 10. There are 15 residues in the CDR3. CDR3 DNA sequence: TGCGCCAGCGGCTACAGGGGGGATCATCAAGAGACCCAGTACTTC. Translation: CASGYRGDHQETQYF.

The rearrangement links TRBV9 to TRBJ2-3; TRBD2 matches 12 bases. Germline lookup yields CDR1 SGDLS and CDR2 YYNGEE. The CDR3 contains 16 residues. J gave up 2 bases and V 4 bases, and 5 bases lay outside the gene matches. CDR3 sequence (DNA): TGTGCCAGCAGCTTCCTAGCGGGAGGGAACACAGATACGCAGTATTTT. It translates to CASSFLAGGNTDTQYF. Full variable domain (outside the CDR3, taken from reference TRBV9 and TRBJ2-3): DSGVTQTPKHLITATGQRVTLRCSPRSGDLSVYWYQQSLDQGLQFLIQYYNGEERAKGNILERFSAQQFPDLHSELNLSSLELGDSALYFCASSFLAGGNTDTQYFGPGTRLTVL.

This rearrangement joins TRBV27 to TRBJ2-1, with 14 nucleotides matching TRBD2. This CDR3 has 19 amino acids. J lost 0 bases, V lost 4 bases, and 8 bases had no gene match. Germline loops: CDR1 MNHEY, CDR2 SMNVEV (reference sequence). This CDR3 is CASSSLPGTSGSSYNEQFF. CDR3 sequence (DNA): TGTGCCAGCAGTTCACTTCCCGGGACTAGCGGGAGCTCCTACAATGAGCAGTTCTTC.

The chain uses TRBV5-4 and TRBJ2-2; possibly TRBD2 for D (6 bases). Trimming took 2 bases from V and 3 from J, leaving 11 bases between them. The CDR3 has 15 residues. Per the germline V gene, CDR1 is SGHNT and CDR2 is YYREEE (reference sequence). In nucleotides, the CDR3 is TGTGCCAGCAGCTTCGGGGGTTCGGACACCGGGGAGCTGTTTTTT. It specifies CASSFGGSDTGELFF.

V and J are TRBV5-6 and TRBJ1-5; 8 bases map to TRBD1. Trimming took 2 bases from V and 5 from J; bases not matched to a gene: 3. Germline V gene lookup returns CDR1 SGHDT and CDR2 YYEEEE. The CDR3 covers 14 residues. This CDR3 reads CASSFTGGDQPQHF. The CDR3 bases are TGTGCCAGCAGCTTTACAGGGGGAGATCAGCCCCAGCATTTT. The full variable domain, its missing parts supplied by reference TRBV5-6 and TRBJ1-5, is DAGVTQSPTHLIKTRGQQVTLRCSPKSGHDTVSWYQQALGQGPQFIFQYYEEEERQRGNFPDRFSGHQFPNYSSELNVNALLLGDSALYLCASSFTGGDQPQHFGDGTRLSIL.

The CDR3 sequence is CAISGEYNEQFF. The CDR3 DNA reads as TGTGCCATTAGCGGAGAGTACAATGAGCAGTTCTTC. V usage is TRBV10-3 and J usage is TRBJ2-1; the D gene is possibly TRBD2 (6 bases). The CDR3 runs 12 residues. Trimming removed 9 bases from V and 4 bases from J, with 10 bases in between. Germline V gene sequence: CDR1 ENHRY, CDR2 SYGVKD.

The rearrangement joins TRBV10-3 to TRBJ2-7; D is undetermined. Per the germline V gene, CDR1 is ENHRY and CDR2 is SYGVKD. This CDR3 comprises 11 residues. V shed 2 bases and J shed 4 bases, with 3 bases lying between them. The CDR3 bases are TGTGCCATCAGTGAGGGATACGAGCAGTACTTC. This sequence encodes CAISEGYEQYF.

J is TRBJ1-5 and V is TRBV4-3, with a weak D call TRBD1 (5 bases). Germline V gene data show CDR1 as LGHNA and CDR2 as YSLEER. The V end lost 1 base, the J end lost 6 bases, and 16 bases lay between the germline ends. CDR3 length: 16 residues. The CDR3 here is CASSQGPSGQGQPQHF. CDR3 nucleotide sequence: TGCGCCAGCAGCCAAGGTCCTTCAGGGCAGGGTCAGCCCCAGCATTTT.

The chain joins TRBV19 to TRBJ2-5; 7 bases are shared with TRBD2. This CDR3 contains 12 residues. J lost 6 bases, V lost 2 bases, and 0 bases had no gene match. The germline CDR1 and CDR2 sequences are LNHDA and SQIVND (reference sequence). CDR3 protein: CASSISGKTQYF. CDR3 nucleotides: TGTGCCAGTAGTATAAGCGGGAAGACCCAGTACTTC.

The V and J genes are TRBV19 and TRBJ1-5; D is perhaps TRBD1 (6 bases). V was clipped by 8 bases and J by 7 bases, with 15 bases between them. In germline, CDR1 is LNHDA, CDR2 SQIVND (reference sequence). The CDR3 runs 13 residues. The CDR3 protein is CASGGGQRQPQHF. In DNA form, the CDR3 reads TGTGCCAGTGGAGGGGGGCAGAGGCAGCCCCAGCATTTT.

There are a few counts of this clone. The chain is built from TRBV27 and TRBJ2-7; D unclear. Trimming took 4 bases from V and 2 from J, leaving 12 bases between them. The CDR3 extends over 14 amino acids. In germline, CDR1 is MNHEY, CDR2 SMNVEV (reference sequence). The CDR3 sequence is CASSSRTGPYEQYF. DNA for the CDR3: TGTGCCAGCAGTTCGCGGACGGGTCCCTACGAGCAGTACTTC.

The chain recombines TRBV28 with TRBJ2-1, with 7 nucleotides matching TRBD1. The length of the CDR3 is 14 residues. Germline V CDR1 and CDR2: MDHEN, SYDVKM. The J segment lost 1 base and the V segment lost 7 bases, leaving 4 bases of the junction unmatched. The CDR3: CASNNRGSYNEQFF. The DNA of the CDR3 is TGTGCCAGCAACAACAGGGGTTCCTACAATGAGCAGTTCTTC.

The chain employs TRBV28 and TRBJ2-7, with a weak D call TRBD1 (5 bases). There are 16 residues in the CDR3. Germline V lookup: CDR1 MDHEN, CDR2 SYDVKM. Trimming cost V 8 bases and J 6 bases, with 26 bases left between them. The CDR3 nucleotides are TGTGCCAGCGCCCATAAGCAGGGTCTCGCAGGAAGCGAGCAGTACGTC. It codes for CASAHKQGLAGSEQYV.

This chain uses TRBV7-9 with TRBJ2-1; D is possibly TRBD2 (6 bases). The length of the CDR3 is 15 residues. Germline CDR1 and CDR2: SEHNR and FQNEAQ (reference sequence). V lost 6 bases and J lost 0, with 12 bases in between. CDR3 coding DNA: TGTGCCAGCAGTTACGGAGGGAACTCCTACAATGAGCAGTTCTTC. As protein: CASSYGGNSYNEQFF.

The chain has TRBV27 and TRBJ1-2; TRBD1 is a possible D gene (5 bases). Germline V gene lookup returns CDR1 MNHEY and CDR2 SMNVEV (reference sequence). The CDR3 spans 15 residues. The germline V and J ends were trimmed by 4 bases and 1 base, with 13 bases remaining between them. The CDR3 sequence is CASSSRAGLNYGYTF. DNA of the CDR3: TGTGCCAGCAGTTCCCGCGCAGGGCTTAACTATGGCTACACCTTC.

Worth noting for this clone: A much larger clone is a single base away; this may be a read error. The rearrangement uses TRBV6-6 and TRBJ1-6; the D gene is possibly TRBD1 (5 bases). The germline gives CDR1 MNHNY, CDR2 SVGAGI (reference sequence). Trimming stripped 1 base from V and 8 bases from J, with 6 bases between. CDR3 length equals 13 residues. DNA for the CDR3: TGTGCCAGCAGTTACTTAGGGGATTCACCCCTCCACTTT. It translates to CASSYLGDSPLHF.

The J gene is TRBJ2-7, the V gene TRBV27; D unclear. Germline-derived CDR1 and CDR2 are MNHEY and SMNVEV (reference sequence). The CDR3 covers 18 residues. Trimming removed 1 base from V and 2 bases from J, with 21 bases in between. This chain's CDR3 is CASSLFPIPGVGAYEQYF. For the CDR3, the DNA is TGTGCCAGCAGTTTATTCCCCATCCCTGGGGTCGGCGCCTACGAGCAGTACTTC.